This T cell receptor (beta chain) came from a study of blood T cells in healthy people across ages. Per the germline V gene, CDR1 is SEHNR and CDR2 is FQNEAQ (reference sequence). The CDR3 runs 15 residues. V dropped 5 bases and J dropped 4; count of bases not matched to a gene: 8. A sample-barcoded 5' primer and a J-beta primer mix were used in a second PCR of roughly 7 to 11 cycles. A template-switch adaptor containing 12 random nucleotides labeled each cDNA molecule. A single record per CDR3 protein comes from TCRdb applying MiXCR to the 5' RACE reads. The profile shows 1.5 million to 2 million distinct CDR3 sequences, roughly two fifths of them singletons.

This sequence joins TRBV7-9 and TRBJ2-4; 7 nucleotides line up with TRBD1. Sample: blood. This sequence was found in a human donor in good health. CDR3 residues: CASSAFETGKNIQYF. CDR3 coding DNA: TGTGCCAGCAGCGCATTTGAGACAGGGAAAAACATTCAGTACTTC.